This entry lists 27 T cell receptor beta chains sequenced from one sample in a study of long-term antiretroviral therapy in people with HIV. They ran version v3.0 of the immunoSEQ assay at survey level. Measured with immunoSEQ multiplex PCR; TCRdb has only the in-frame clones, and not every one. The data contain around 37,000 clones, 65% to 90% of them singletons. The sequencing used unsorted PBMCs, collected about 3.3 years after starting antiretroviral therapy. The receptors here all came from a man aged 18-30 years with HIV.

This chain links TRBV15 with TRBJ1-1; D is ambiguous. Trimming took 0 bases from V and 4 from J, leaving 9 bases between them. The germline V gene has CDR1 LNHNV and CDR2 YYDKDF (reference sequence). The length of the CDR3 is 14 residues. The CDR3 loop is CATSREGEATEAFF. The CDR3 nucleotides are TGTGCCACCAGCAGAGAGGGCGAGGCCACTGAAGCTTTCTTT.

The V and J genes are TRBV27 and TRBJ1-1, with TRBD1 as a possible D gene (5 bases). Germline lookup yields CDR1 MNHEY and CDR2 SMNVEV (reference sequence). The V gene lost 1 base and the J gene lost 1 base, with 13 bases spanning the gap. The CDR3 loop spans 16 amino acids. The CDR3 loop reads CASSLFSGTGNTEAFF. The CDR3 DNA sequence: TGTGCCAGCAGTTTATTTTCAGGGACGGGGAACACTGAAGCTTTCTTT.

The chain joins TRBV13 to TRBJ2-1; 11 bases line up with TRBD1. Losses at the gene ends were 4 bases for V and 7 bases for J; bases not matched to a gene: 6. Per the germline V gene, CDR1 is PRHDT and CDR2 is FYEKMQ (reference sequence). The CDR3 totals 15 residues. This CDR3 is CASSYTGTGGNEQFF. Here the CDR3 DNA reads TGTGCCAGCAGCTATACCGGGACAGGGGGAAATGAGCAGTTCTTC.

The rearrangement joins TRBV28 to TRBJ2-7; 7 positions match TRBD2. CDR3 length: 15 residues. From germline, CDR1 is MDHEN and CDR2 SYDVKM. J was trimmed by 3 bases and V by 2 bases; bases with no gene match: 7. CDR3 sequence reads: CASSLGASGYYEQYF. CDR3 bases: TGTGCCAGCAGTTTAGGGGCTAGCGGATACTACGAGCAGTACTTC.

J is TRBJ2-3 and V is TRBV19; 13 nucleotides align to TRBD2. The CDR3 length is 15 residues. Germline CDR1 reads LNHDA; CDR2 reads SQIVND (reference sequence). J lost 6 bases, V lost 3 bases, and 3 bases had no gene match. The CDR3 protein is CASSMTSGGLDTQYF. CDR3 nucleotide sequence: TGTGCCAGTAGTATGACTAGCGGGGGGCTGGATACGCAGTATTTT.

This chain joins TRBV28 and TRBJ2-3; D is possibly TRBD2 (6 bases). There are 14 residues in the CDR3. Trimming cost V 7 bases and J 5 bases, with 16 bases left between them. Germline lookup yields CDR1 MDHEN and CDR2 SYDVKM. In DNA, the CDR3 is TGTGCCAGCAACTCGGAGGGCCGTGGAGATACGCAGTATTTT. As protein: CASNSEGRGDTQYF.

V is TRBV15 and J is TRBJ1-1, with no clear D. This CDR3 has 14 amino acids. The germline gives CDR1 LNHNV, CDR2 YYDKDF (reference sequence). The V gene lost 0 bases and the J gene lost 4 bases, with 9 bases spanning the gap. CDR3 sequence: CATSRDGVRTEAFF. CDR3 in DNA: TGTGCCACCAGCAGAGATGGGGTACGCACTGAAGCTTTCTTT.

The J gene is TRBJ1-1, the V gene TRBV5-1; maybe TRBD1 (5 bases). Looked up from germline, CDR1 is SGHRS and CDR2 is YFSETQ. The CDR3 sequence is 15 residues long. V lost 3 bases and J 0 bases, leaving 12 bases between the germline ends. CDR3 sequence: CASSSGTVMNTEAFF. CDR3 sequence (DNA): TGCGCCAGCAGCTCAGGGACGGTTATGAACACTGAAGCTTTCTTT.

The V call is TRBV7-8, the J call TRBJ1-6, with a weak D call TRBD1 (6 bases). The V gene's germline CDR1 is SGHVS and CDR2 FQNEAQ. The V gene lost 1 base and the J gene lost 14 bases, with 15 bases spanning the gap. CDR3 size: 14 residues. The DNA of the CDR3 is TGTGCCAGCAGCTTAGAAGGGACACCACCAACCCTCCACTTT. Protein sequence: CASSLEGTPPTLHF.

The CDR3, as DNA: TGTGCCATCAGTGACCGGGACGTCTATGGCTACACCTTC. Translation gives CAISDRDVYGYTF. V usage is TRBV10-3 and J usage is TRBJ1-2, with D maybe TRBD1 (5 bases). The V gene lost 3 bases and the J gene lost 4 bases, with 9 bases spanning the gap. Germline CDR1 is ENHRY and CDR2 is SYGVKD. This CDR3 is built from 13 residues.

The gene calls are TRBV14 and TRBJ1-3; D gene uncertain. Trimming removed 2 bases at V and 0 bases at J, with 8 bases between. There are 15 residues in the CDR3. The germline V gene encodes CDR1 SGHDN and CDR2 FVKESK. CDR3 in amino acids: CASSQNSDSGNTIYF. The DNA of the CDR3 is TGTGCCAGCAGCCAAAACTCAGACTCTGGAAACACCATATATTTT.

V is TRBV4-1 and J is TRBJ2-5; tentative D call: TRBD2 (5 bases). Trimming removed 3 bases at V and 0 bases at J, with 8 bases between. Germline assignment: CDR1 MGHRA and CDR2 YSYEKL. This CDR3 comprises 14 residues. For the CDR3, the DNA is TGCGCCAGCAGCCACCCCGGGAACCAAGAGACCCAGTACTTC. Translating gives CASSHPGNQETQYF.

Details on this clone: This sample also contains other DNA sequences that code for the same CDR3. The chain links TRBV27 to TRBJ1-1; D not resolved. The CDR3 contains 13 residues. From germline, CDR1 is MNHEY and CDR2 SMNVEV (reference sequence). V was cut by 5 bases and J by 2 bases, with 9 bases left in between. The CDR3 DNA sequence: TGTGCCAGCAGTCTCGGAAGCAACACTGAAGCTTTCTTT. It specifies CASSLGSNTEAFF.

This sequence joins TRBV9 and TRBJ2-7; D is possibly TRBD1 (5 bases). The CDR3 runs 15 residues. Germline V lookup: CDR1 SGDLS, CDR2 YYNGEE. Trimming left V 1 base short and J 0 bases short, with 11 bases between. The DNA for the CDR3 is TGTGCCAGCAGCGTATCGCAGGGATTCTCCTACGAGCAGTACTTC. Translated, it gives CASSVSQGFSYEQYF.

The genes are TRBV11-3 and TRBJ2-2; 11 nucleotides line up with TRBD1. V lost 4 bases, J lost 6 bases, and 4 bases stayed unmatched. CDR1 SGHNT and CDR2 YENEEA come from the germline V gene. The CDR3 runs 15 residues. As DNA, the CDR3 is TGTGCCAGCAGCTCTCCGGGACAGGGGGCCGGGGAGCTGTTTTTT. Encoded protein: CASSSPGQGAGELFF.

The gene calls are TRBV28 and TRBJ2-7; 9 bases are shared with TRBD2. Germline loops: CDR1 MDHEN, CDR2 SYDVKM. This CDR3 contains 15 residues. The V and J ends lost 7 bases and 4 bases, in that order; junction bases with no gene match: 11. This chain's CDR3 is CASTLAGEGSYEQYF. Written as DNA, the CDR3 is TGTGCCAGCACCTTAGCGGGAGAGGGGTCTTACGAGCAGTACTTC.

This clone turned up a few times. The CDR3 loop is CASSSQGAYGYTF. In DNA form, the CDR3 reads TGTGCCAGTAGTAGTCAGGGTGCTTATGGCTACACCTTC. The V call is TRBV19, the J call TRBJ1-2, with a tentative D call TRBD1 (5 bases). The CDR3 has 13 amino acids. V was trimmed by 4 bases and J by 5 bases, leaving 11 bases between them. CDR1 LNHDA and CDR2 SQIVND come from the germline V gene (reference sequence). The full variable domain, with the rest looked up from reference TRBV19 and TRBJ1-2, is DGGITQSPKYLFRKEGQNVTLSCEQNLNHDAMYWYRQDPGQGLRLIYYSQIVNDFQKGDIAEGYSVSREKKESFPLTVTSAQKNPTAFYLCASSSQGAYGYTFGSGTRLTVV.

The chain has TRBV2 and TRBJ2-7; 7 bases fit TRBD2. There are 16 residues in the CDR3. The V gene end was trimmed by 7 bases and the J gene end by 0 bases; junction bases not matched to a gene: 12. The V gene's germline CDR1 is SNHLY and CDR2 FYNNEI. CDR3 DNA sequence: TGTGCCAGCACCTACGGGGAGGGGTTGACCTCCTACGAGCAGTACTTC. It codes for CASTYGEGLTSYEQYF.

The chain combines TRBV19 with TRBJ1-3; the D is unclear. The CDR3 loop spans 14 amino acids. Between the trimmed V and J ends, which lost 5 bases and 7 bases, there was a span of 15 bases. CDR1 is LNHDA, CDR2 SQIVND, per germline (reference sequence). This CDR3 reads CASSQKALGNTIYF. In DNA, the CDR3 is TGTGCCAGTAGTCAAAAAGCTCTGGGTAACACCATATATTTT.

The V gene is TRBV5-8, the J gene TRBJ2-3; the match to TRBD2 covers 8 bases. Germline CDR1 is SGHTS and CDR2 is YDEGEE. The trim removed 4 bases at V and 1 base at J, leaving 8 bases unmatched. The CDR3 extends over 16 amino acids. The CDR3 DNA reads as TGTGCCAGCAGCCCCGGGGCGACTAGCGGCACAGATACGCAGTATTTT. Translated, it gives CASSPGATSGTDTQYF.

This clone was counted a single time. The chain combines TRBV7-9 with TRBJ2-7; 9 bases fit TRBD1. After removal of 5 bases from V and 12 bases from J, the junction contained 11 bases not matched to a gene. The CDR3 sequence is 13 residues long. CDR1 is SEHNR, CDR2 FQNEAQ, per germline (reference sequence). The DNA of the CDR3 is TGTGCCAGCAGCCGCCCGGGACAGGGAGTTCTGTACTTC. The encoded protein is CASSRPGQGVLYF.

The CDR3: CATSRDGLAGYNEQFF. The CDR3 DNA follows: TGTGCCACCAGCAGAGATGGGCTAGCGGGTTACAATGAGCAGTTCTTC. The V and J genes are TRBV15 and TRBJ2-1; 8 nucleotides align to TRBD2. Trimming at V came to 0 bases and at J to 4 bases, leaving 5 bases not matched to a gene. The CDR3 sequence is 16 residues long. Germline V gives CDR1 LNHNV, CDR2 YYDKDF (reference sequence).

J is TRBJ1-1 and V is TRBV19; TRBD1 is a possible D gene (6 bases). The CDR3 consists of 17 residues. Germline V gene sequence: CDR1 LNHDA, CDR2 SQIVND (reference sequence). The V end was cut by 5 bases, the J end by 0 bases, with 19 bases between. This chain's CDR3 is CASSPGQGGGLNTEAFF. Written as DNA, the CDR3 is TGTGCCAGTAGTCCAGGACAAGGGGGAGGTTTGAACACTGAAGCTTTCTTT.

The chain employs TRBV4-3 and TRBJ1-3; D unclear. The CDR3 has 13 residues. CDR1 and CDR2 from the germline V gene are LGHNA and YSLEER. V was clipped by 0 bases and J by 9 bases, with 9 bases between them. CDR3: CASSQDRTSTIYF. CDR3 DNA sequence: TGCGCCAGCAGCCAAGATCGGACCTCCACCATATATTTT.

Here the CDR3 DNA reads TGTGCCAGCAGTTACTCGGGACAGGGGGCCACGGGCTACACCTTC. It yields the protein CASSYSGQGATGYTF. The gene calls are TRBV6-5 and TRBJ1-2; 12 bases map to TRBD1. CDR3 length equals 15 residues. Germline loops: CDR1 MNHEY, CDR2 SVGAGI. With 0 bases clipped from V and 8 bases from J, the junction kept 4 bases outside the gene matches.

This clone was observed a handful of times. The chain carries TRBV9 and TRBJ2-1, with D maybe TRBD2 (5 bases). The V gene lost 3 bases and the J gene lost 0 bases, with 19 bases spanning the gap. The CDR3 covers 18 residues. In germline, CDR1 is SGDLS, CDR2 YYNGEE. DNA of the CDR3: TGTGCCAGCAGCGATAACCCAAATAGCGTCAGCTCCTACAATGAGCAGTTCTTC. Amino acid sequence: CASSDNPNSVSSYNEQFF.

The chain recombines TRBV7-9 with TRBJ2-7; a possible D gene is TRBD1 (6 bases). The CDR3 covers 16 residues. V was clipped by 2 bases and J by 2 bases, with 16 bases between them. Per germline, CDR1 SEHNR and CDR2 FQNEAQ (reference sequence). CDR3 amino acids: CASSLTPGDLAYEQYF. CDR3 coding DNA: TGTGCCAGCAGCTTAACCCCAGGGGACCTCGCCTACGAGCAGTACTTC.